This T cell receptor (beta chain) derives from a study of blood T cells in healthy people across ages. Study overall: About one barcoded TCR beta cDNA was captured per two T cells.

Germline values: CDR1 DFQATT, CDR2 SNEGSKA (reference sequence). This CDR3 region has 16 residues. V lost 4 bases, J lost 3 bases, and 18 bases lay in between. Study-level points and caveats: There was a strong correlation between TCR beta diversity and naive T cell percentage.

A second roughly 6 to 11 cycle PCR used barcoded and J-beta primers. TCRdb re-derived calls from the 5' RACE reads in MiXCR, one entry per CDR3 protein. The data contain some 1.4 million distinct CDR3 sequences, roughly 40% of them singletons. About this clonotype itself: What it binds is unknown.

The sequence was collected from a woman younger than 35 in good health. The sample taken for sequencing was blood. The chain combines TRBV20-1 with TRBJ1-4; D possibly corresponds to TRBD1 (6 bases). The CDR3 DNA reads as TGCAGTGCTAAGGTTTGGGGGCGAGCGGCTAATGAAAAACTGTTTTTT. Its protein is CSAKVWGRAANEKLFF.